Below are 8 T cell receptor beta chains sequenced from a single sample in a study of tissue T cells after allogeneic stem cell transplantation. The time point was: mouse harvest day 14 after allogeneic transplant. Tail vein injection delivered 10^7 T-cell-depleted bone marrow cells and 10^6 splenic CD5+ T cells. The repertoire was sequenced with immunoSEQ multiplex PCR; TCRdb's copy has only in-frame clones and lacks some. The sample consists of several thousand clones, 36% of them appearing once. The material sequenced was skin. The receptors originated from a female BALB/c mouse given C57BL/6 T cells with graft-versus-host disease after an allogeneic hematopoietic cell transplant.

This clone appeared a few times. Genes here carry mouse names. CDR3 DNA (partial): TGTGCAAGCAGCCCCCGGGACAGGGGAAACCAGGCTCCGCTT. It is translated as CASSPRDRGNQAPL. The CDR3 as a whole reads CASSPRDRGNQAPLF. The chain recombines TRBV16 with TRBJ1-5, with 10 bases matching TRBD1. Read data end 1 residue before the CDR3 end; the end is taken from the germline J gene. The J segment lost 4 bases and the V segment lost 5 bases, leaving 5 bases of the junction unmatched. The CDR3 extends over 15 amino acids. Germline V gene lookup returns CDR1 SGHSA and CDR2 FRNQAP. Based on the CDR3 plus reference TRBV16 and TRBJ1-5, the full variable domain is NAGVIQTPRHKVTGKGQEATLWCEPISGHSAVFWYRQTIVQGLEFLTYFRNQAPIDDSGMPKERFSAQMPNQSHSTLKIQSTQPQDSAVYLCASSPRDRGNQAPLFGEGTRLSVL.

By share of the sample, this clone is medium-sized (0.01 to 0.1%). Here the gene names and germline are mouse. The missing CDR3 end, 1 residue past where the read stops, is filled in from the germline J gene. This chain links TRBV31 with TRBJ2-3; D is possibly TRBD1 (5 bases). The CDR3 spans 15 residues. V was trimmed by 0 bases and J by 1 base, leaving 11 bases between them. Germline CDR1 GKSSPN, CDR2 SITVG. The CDR3 sequence is CAWSLEGWGAETLYF. CDR3 DNA (partial): TGTGCCTGGAGTCTAGAGGGGTGGGGTGCAGAAACGCTGTAT.

This clone was observed a handful of times. Gene and germline names: mouse. The read ends 1 residue before the CDR3 terminus; that terminus is restored from the germline J gene. The chain couples TRBV23 to TRBJ2-5; TRBD1, the table's D call, lacks a check against the DNA. This CDR3 is 13 amino acids long. Germline CDR1 KGHTA, CDR2 FQNQQP. The DNA read from the CDR3 is TGCTCCAGCAGTCGGCAGGGAGGAGACACCCAGTAC. This encodes CSSSRQGGDTQY. The full CDR3 reads CSSSRQGGDTQYF.

This clone appeared a few times. Here the gene names and germline are mouse. The sequenced part of the CDR3 DNA is TGTGCCAGCAGCCGGGACTGGGGGTATAGTCAAAACACCTTGTAC. Protein sequence: CASSRDWGYSQNTLY. The CDR3 as a whole reads CASSRDWGYSQNTLYF. The chain joins TRBV26 to TRBJ2-4; 11 bases map to TRBD2. Read sequence stops 1 residue before the CDR3 end, and the germline J gene provides the missing end. The CDR3 totals 16 residues. Germline V gene data show CDR1 as KGHPV and CDR2 as FQNQEV (reference sequence). The trim removed 6 bases at V and 0 bases at J, leaving 5 bases unmatched.

This clone ranks as medium-sized. Mouse gene names and germline throughout. The read ends 1 residue early relative to the CDR3; the germline J gene fills the gap. The chain combines TRBV13-2 with TRBJ2-1, with D tentatively TRBD2 (6 bases). Germline V gene lookup returns CDR1 NNHNN and CDR2 SYGAGS (reference sequence). The CDR3 contains 15 residues. The V and J ends lost 5 bases and 1 base respectively, with 13 bases between them. The part of the CDR3 DNA that was read is TGTGCCAGCGGGGAGAGCGGGGGGAACTATGCTGAGCAGTTC. Protein product: CASGESGGNYAEQF. In full, the CDR3 is CASGESGGNYAEQFF.

For this clone: Mouse names are used for the genes. The sequenced fragment ends 1 residue before the CDR3 boundary, so the rest is inferred from the germline J gene. V gene TRBV23 combines with J gene TRBJ1-1. Germline CDR1 KGHTA, CDR2 FQNQQP. This CDR3 is built from 13 residues. CDR3 loop: CSSSQGVNTEVFF. The CDR3 bases that were read are TGCTCCAGCAGTCAAGGGGTGAACACAGAAGTCTTC.

This clone appeared a few times. The genes are named according to mouse. The observed sequence ends 1 residue before the CDR3 terminus, with the missing tail filled in from the germline J gene. V and J are TRBV26 and TRBJ2-5; D is unresolved. CDR1 and CDR2 from the germline V gene are KGHPV and FQNQEV (reference sequence). The V and J ends lost 6 bases and 2 bases respectively, with 9 bases between them. This CDR3 comprises 13 residues. Incomplete CDR3 DNA: TGTGCCAGCAGCGGCCGGGGCCAAGACACCCAGTAC. This codes for CASSGRGQDTQY. The whole CDR3 sequence is CASSGRGQDTQYF. The full variable domain, in which reference TRBV26 and TRBJ2-5 provide the parts outside the CDR3, is NSKVIQTPRYLVKGQGQKAKMRCIPEKGHPVVFWYQQNKNNEFKFLINFQNQEVLQQIDMTEKRFSAECPSNSPCSLEIQSSEAGDSALYLCASSGRGQDTQYFGPGTRLLVL.

A word on this clone: Gene names refer to mouse genes. CDR3 sequence: CASSIDWGVSYEQYF. The sequenced CDR3 bases are TGTGCCAGCAGTATAGACTGGGGGGTCTCCTATGAACAGTAC. The rearrangement links TRBV19 to TRBJ2-7; 9 bases line up with TRBD2. Coverage ceases 1 residue before the CDR3 finishes, and the germline J gene fills in the end. Looked up from germline, CDR1 is FNHDT and CDR2 is SITEND (reference sequence). The CDR3 is 15 amino acids. The V segment lost 0 bases and the J segment 0 bases; nucleotides outside the gene matches: 1.